The 21 T cell receptor beta chains listed next were all sequenced from one sample in a study of blood T cell repertoires in COVID-19. Some clones are missing from TCRdb's copy, which holds only in-frame ones; the method was immunoSEQ multiplex PCR. The sample lists tens of thousands of clones, roughly 80% occurring once. Sequences were obtained from peripheral blood. The receptor set was obtained from a woman aged 60-75 years with acute or convalescent COVID-19.

This chain uses TRBV2 with TRBJ2-5, with D perhaps matching TRBD1 (6 bases). V was shortened by 5 bases and J by 5 bases, with 12 bases between the two germline ends. The CDR3 totals 13 residues. Germline assignment: CDR1 SNHLY and CDR2 FYNNEI. CDR3 nucleotide sequence: TGTGCCAGCAGTTTCCAGGGGTGGGAGACCCAGTACTTC. The encoded protein is CASSFQGWETQYF.

The chain carries TRBV9 and TRBJ2-3, with D uncertain. V lost 4 bases and J lost 2, with 8 bases in between. The CDR3 is made up of 13 amino acids. In germline, CDR1 is SGDLS, CDR2 YYNGEE. The CDR3 loop reads CASSPGHTDTQYF. The CDR3 coding sequence is TGTGCCAGCAGCCCTGGGCACACAGATACGCAGTATTTT.

CDR3 region: CASSLVLEQVEAFF. CDR3 in DNA: TGTGCCAGCAGCTTAGTATTGGAGCAAGTTGAAGCTTTCTTT. This chain uses TRBV7-8 with TRBJ1-1; D is unresolved. V shed 1 base and J shed 7 bases, with 13 bases lying between them. The CDR3 covers 14 residues. CDR1 SGHVS and CDR2 FQNEAQ come from the germline V gene.

This chain connects TRBV5-6 to TRBJ2-5, with D possibly matching TRBD1 (7 bases). This CDR3 has 15 residues. Germline V lookup: CDR1 SGHDT, CDR2 YYEEEE. V lost 5 bases to trimming and J lost 3 bases, with 17 bases between them. CDR3 sequence: CASSSYRGGEETQYF. The CDR3 DNA sequence: TGTGCCAGCAGTTCTTACAGGGGCGGGGAAGAGACCCAGTACTTC.

This chain connects TRBV15 to TRBJ2-2; D call uncertain. The CDR3 length is 15 residues. V dropped 5 bases and J dropped 0 bases, with 10 bases sitting between them. Germline CDR1 reads LNHNV; CDR2 reads YYDKDF (reference sequence). CDR3 sequence: CATSRKTANTGELFF. CDR3 nucleotides: TGTGCCACCAGCCGGAAAACAGCGAACACCGGGGAGCTGTTTTTT.

The chain recombines TRBV6-2 or TRBV6-3 with TRBJ2-2; 10 bases line up with TRBD1. Trimming cost V 4 bases and J 5 bases; bases outside gene matches: 7. CDR3 length: 16 residues. Per germline, CDR1 MNHEY and CDR2 SVGEGT. CDR3 nucleotides: TGTGCCAGCAGTTCTCCGGGACAGGGGAGGACCGGGGAGCTGTTTTTT. It codes for CASSSPGQGRTGELFF.

This clone was seen a handful of times. This chain joins TRBV15 and TRBJ1-2; 7 positions match TRBD1. V shed 6 bases and J 5 bases; nucleotides not matched to a gene: 9. CDR3 length: 14 residues. Germline loops: CDR1 LNHNV, CDR2 YYDKDF (reference sequence). The CDR3 loop is CATRVGDSAYGYTF. Here the CDR3 DNA reads TGTGCCACCAGGGTTGGGGACAGCGCTTATGGCTACACCTTC. The whole variable domain, remainder taken from reference TRBV15 and TRBJ1-2, is DAMVIQNPRYQVTQFGKPVTLSCSQTLNHNVMYWYQQKSSQAPKLLFHYYDKDFNNEADTPDNFQSRRPNTSFCFLDIRSPGLGDTAMYLCATRVGDSAYGYTFGSGTRLTVV.

V and J are TRBV3-1 (or the pseudogene TRBV3-2) and TRBJ2-1; 7 nucleotides match TRBD2. The germline V gene has CDR1 LGHDT and CDR2 YNNKEL (reference sequence). Germline trimming cut 2 bases from V and 7 bases from J; bases unmatched to any gene: 11. CDR3 length equals 16 residues. The CDR3 sequence is CASSQFISGVTNEQFF. CDR3 bases: TGTGCCAGCAGCCAATTTATCAGCGGGGTAACAAATGAGCAGTTCTTC.

J is TRBJ2-3 and V is TRBV6-2 or TRBV6-3, with 11 positions matching TRBD2. V gave up 0 bases and J gave up 0 bases; unmatched junction bases: 2. The V gene's germline CDR1 is MNHEY and CDR2 SVGEGT. The CDR3 totals 17 residues. This CDR3 reads CASSYSIAGGSTDTQYF. The CDR3 DNA is TGTGCCAGCAGTTACTCGATAGCGGGGGGGAGCACAGATACGCAGTATTTT.

V gene TRBV3-1 (or the pseudogene TRBV3-2) combines with J gene TRBJ1-3; D not resolved. CDR1 is LGHDT, CDR2 YNNKEL, per germline (reference sequence). The CDR3 is made up of 16 amino acids. V was cut by 4 bases and J by 0 bases, with 13 bases left in between. The chain's CDR3 is CASSLPISLSGNTIYF. The CDR3 DNA follows: TGTGCCAGCAGCCTCCCTATTAGTCTCTCTGGAAACACCATATATTTT.

V is TRBV5-1 and J is TRBJ2-3; TRBD2 matches at 7 bases. Germline CDR1 SGHRS, CDR2 YFSETQ. This CDR3 comprises 18 residues. V lost 4 bases and J lost 5; bases outside the gene matches: 19. CDR3 residues: CASSRKARGEGGEDTQYF. The CDR3 DNA follows: TGCGCCAGCAGCCGGAAGGCCCGGGGGGAGGGAGGAGAAGATACGCAGTATTTT.

The DNA for the CDR3 is TGTGCCAGCAGCCAAATTAGGGGGCCTACTGAAGCTTTCTTT. It translates to CASSQIRGPTEAFF. This chain connects TRBV11-2 to TRBJ1-1; 7 nucleotides align to TRBD1. The CDR3 covers 14 residues. From germline, CDR1 is SGHAT and CDR2 FQNNGV. V lost 5 bases, J lost 5 bases, and 8 bases stayed unmatched.

CDR3 coding DNA: TGTGCCAGCAGCCCTGAGGGCACAGATACGCAGTATTTT. Protein: CASSPEGTDTQYF. V is TRBV5-6 and J is TRBJ2-3; D remains ambiguous. The CDR3 extends over 13 amino acids. Trimming took off 4 bases at V and 1 base at J, with 7 bases between the two ends. Germline assignment: CDR1 SGHDT and CDR2 YYEEEE.

V gene TRBV28 combines with J gene TRBJ2-2, with 8 bases matching TRBD2. V shed 4 bases, J shed 5 bases, and the junction held 12 bases outside the gene matches. The CDR3 length is 17 residues. Germline CDR1 reads MDHEN; CDR2 reads SYDVKM. CDR3 sequence (DNA): TGTGCCAGCAGTTCCCTAAGGAGCGGGGGTTGGACCGGGGAGCTGTTTTTT. Its protein is CASSSLRSGGWTGELFF. The entire variable domain, with the rest obtained from reference TRBV28 and TRBJ2-2, is as follows: DVKVTQSSRYLVKRTGEKVFLECVQDMDHENMFWYRQDPGLGLRLIYFSYDVKMKEKGDIPEGYSVSREKKERFSLILESASTNQTSMYLCASSSLRSGGWTGELFFGEGSRLTVL.

The chain links TRBV19 to TRBJ1-4, with no clear D. There are 14 residues in the CDR3. Per the germline V gene, CDR1 is LNHDA and CDR2 is SQIVND (reference sequence). V lost 8 bases, J lost 0 bases, and 10 bases lay in between. Written as DNA, the CDR3 is TGTGCCAGTGCAAACGGGGCAACTAATGAAAAACTGTTTTTT. Amino acid sequence: CASANGATNEKLFF.

The rearrangement uses TRBV4-2 and TRBJ1-3; D gene unclear. Trimming removed 0 bases from V and 2 bases from J, with 14 bases in between. The CDR3 length is 17 residues. Looked up from germline, CDR1 is LGHNA and CDR2 is YNFKEQ. The CDR3 nucleotides are TGTGCCAGCAGCCAAGATAAATCATCGGTTACTGGAAACACCATATATTTT. It translates to CASSQDKSSVTGNTIYF.

This clone was found a few times. Within the sample, other DNA sequences also encode this same CDR3. The genes are TRBV12-3 or TRBV12-4 and TRBJ1-1; D is undetermined. This CDR3 is 12 amino acids long. V dropped 2 bases and J dropped 5 bases, with 6 bases sitting between them. CDR3 protein: CASSLTGTEAFF. The CDR3 DNA is TGTGCCAGCAGTTTAACGGGGACTGAAGCTTTCTTT.

The V call is TRBV3-1 (or the pseudogene TRBV3-2), the J call TRBJ2-3; tentative D call: TRBD2 (7 bases). The CDR3 extends over 17 amino acids. The V gene's germline CDR1 is LGHDT and CDR2 YNNKEL (reference sequence). With 0 bases removed from V and 2 bases from J, the gap between germline ends came to 15 bases. CDR3 in amino acids: CASSQDPPGGTTDTQYF. The CDR3 coding sequence is TGTGCCAGCAGCCAAGATCCCCCGGGGGGCACCACAGATACGCAGTATTTT.

The chain recombines TRBV2 with TRBJ1-3; D unresolved. From germline, CDR1 is SNHLY and CDR2 FYNNEI. V dropped 7 bases and J dropped 2 bases, with 9 bases sitting between them. CDR3 length: 13 amino acids. The CDR3 sequence is CASTPVPGNTIYF. The DNA of the CDR3 is TGTGCCAGCACCCCAGTTCCTGGAAACACCATATATTTT.

The chain links TRBV12-3 or TRBV12-4 to TRBJ1-1, with a tentative D call TRBD1 (5 bases). This CDR3 region has 13 residues. The V end lost 4 bases, the J end lost 4 bases, and 10 bases lay between the germline ends. CDR3 protein: CASSSGKGTEAFF. The DNA for the CDR3 is TGTGCCAGCAGTTCAGGGAAAGGCACTGAAGCTTTCTTT.

This chain joins TRBV19 and TRBJ1-2; 7 nucleotides line up with TRBD1. V trimming: 3 bases; J trimming: 7 bases; junction bases outside the gene matches: 5. Germline V gene data show CDR1 as LNHDA and CDR2 as SQIVND (reference sequence). This CDR3 comprises 13 residues. CDR3: CASSIRGTAGYTF. The CDR3 region has the DNA TGTGCCAGTAGTATTCGGGGGACAGCTGGCTACACCTTC.